This T cell receptor (beta chain) is from a study of blood T cell repertoires in COVID-19. Participants were placed into cohorts based on the clinical history they reported. Produced via immunoSEQ multiplex PCR; TCRdb's table is partial and in-frame only. The table records a few hundred thousand clones, 80% to 90% of them present only once. Per germline, CDR1 MGHRA and CDR2 YSYEKL. This CDR3 comprises 16 residues. The V end was cut by 1 base, the J end by 2 bases, with 11 bases between. This TCR derives from a woman in her late teens or twenties in a cohort exposed to, infected with or recovered from COVID-19 (not recorded which). Sample: PBMCs or T cells enriched from blood (not recorded which). The chain uses TRBV4-1 and TRBJ1-4, with a tentative D call TRBD1 (5 bases). The CDR3 DNA reads as TGCGCCAGCAGCCAAGTGGGGCGCCCCACTAATGAAAAACTGTTTTTT. Protein sequence: CASSQVGRPTNEKLFF.